What follows are 27 T cell receptor beta chains derived from one specimen sequenced in a study of blood T cell repertoires in COVID-19. Assay used: immunoSEQ multiplex PCR; TCRdb lists only in-frame clones, some missing. This sample has roughly 55,000 clones, with roughly four fifths found just once. Sequences were obtained from peripheral blood. The source is a human donor in a cohort sampled during active COVID-19.

V gene TRBV24-1 combines with J gene TRBJ2-1; 9 bases map to TRBD2. Germline loops: CDR1 KGHDR, CDR2 SFDVKD. Losses at the gene ends were 5 bases for V and 4 bases for J; bases not matched to a gene: 2. The CDR3 is 14 amino acids. CDR3: CATSAAGGYNEQFF. CDR3 nucleotides: TGTGCCACCAGTGCTGCGGGAGGGTACAATGAGCAGTTCTTC.

The chain employs TRBV18 and TRBJ2-1; TRBD2 is a possible D gene (5 bases). This CDR3 comprises 14 residues. V lost 2 bases, J lost 7 bases, and 12 bases lay in between. Germline CDR1 reads KGHSH; CDR2 reads LQKENI. The CDR3 DNA reads as TGTGCCAGCTCACCAAATCCCGAGCGGAATGAGCAGTTCTTC. Protein product: CASSPNPERNEQFF.

The J gene is TRBJ1-1, the V gene TRBV28, with TRBD1 identical over 8 bases. The CDR3 length is 14 residues. Per the germline V gene, CDR1 is MDHEN and CDR2 is SYDVKM. The junction had 14 bases not matched to a gene; V was cut back by 7 bases and J by 10 bases. CDR3 sequence reads: CASTPRTGTLVAFF. As DNA, the CDR3 is TGTGCCAGCACCCCCCGGACAGGGACCCTGGTAGCTTTCTTT.

The J gene is TRBJ2-7, the V gene TRBV28, with a tentative D call TRBD1 (5 bases). Germline assignment: CDR1 MDHEN and CDR2 SYDVKM. CDR3 size: 15 residues. Trimming pared 4 bases from V and 2 bases from J, leaving 15 bases between. CDR3 amino acids: CASSSARRVTYEQYF. Written as DNA, the CDR3 is TGTGCCAGCAGTTCAGCCCGCAGGGTAACCTACGAGCAGTACTTC.

The chain joins TRBV15 to TRBJ2-3, with 12 bases that match TRBD2. V lost 5 bases and J lost 2; bases outside the gene matches: 8. The CDR3 totals 17 residues. Per germline, CDR1 LNHNV and CDR2 YYDKDF (reference sequence). This chain's CDR3 is CATSHTRTSGTTDTQYF. CDR3 DNA sequence: TGTGCCACCAGCCATACAAGGACTAGCGGGACCACAGATACGCAGTATTTT. Combining the CDR3 with reference TRBV15 and TRBJ2-3 gives the whole variable domain DAMVIQNPRYQVTQFGKPVTLSCSQTLNHNVMYWYQQKSSQAPKLLFHYYDKDFNNEADTPDNFQSRRPNTSFCFLDIRSPGLGDTAMYLCATSHTRTSGTTDTQYFGPGTRLTVL.

This chain uses TRBV6-6 with TRBJ1-2; 7 bases align to TRBD1. The CDR3 has 13 residues. In germline, CDR1 is MNHNY, CDR2 SVGAGI (reference sequence). Trimming took 7 bases from V and 4 from J; bases not matched to a gene: 6. CDR3 in amino acids: CASTTQGPYGYTF. CDR3 in DNA: TGTGCCAGCACTACACAGGGGCCCTATGGCTACACCTTC.

CDR3 in amino acids: CASKGTGGANVLTF. In DNA form, the CDR3 reads TGTGCCAGCAAAGGCACGGGTGGGGCCAACGTCCTGACTTTC. This chain uses TRBV2 with TRBJ2-6, with D unclear. The CDR3 contains 14 residues. Trimming took 7 bases from V and 3 from J, leaving 10 bases between them. Germline V lookup: CDR1 SNHLY, CDR2 FYNNEI.

The chain recombines TRBV18 with TRBJ2-5, with 7 bases that match TRBD1. Germline V lookup: CDR1 KGHSH, CDR2 LQKENI. The length of the CDR3 is 15 residues. Trimming cost V 3 bases and J 3 bases; bases outside gene matches: 7. CDR3: CASSPQQGWEETQYF. CDR3 coding DNA: TGTGCCAGCTCACCGCAACAGGGGTGGGAAGAGACCCAGTACTTC.

The V call is TRBV7-2, the J call TRBJ2-7; no clear D. V gave up 1 base and J gave up 3 bases, with 10 bases separating them. CDR1 is SGHTA, CDR2 FQGNSA, per germline. There are 14 residues in the CDR3. In DNA, the CDR3 is TGTGCCAGCAGCTTAGAGATCAGTCGCTACGAGCAGTACTTC. Its protein product is CASSLEISRYEQYF.

The chain links TRBV7-9 to TRBJ1-4; a possible D gene is TRBD1 (6 bases). The CDR3 runs to 16 residues. Germline V CDR1 and CDR2: SEHNR, FQNEAQ (reference sequence). V lost 4 bases to trimming and J lost 0 bases, with 12 bases between them. In DNA, the CDR3 is TGTGCCAGCAGCTACGGACGGACAGCAACTAATGAAAAACTGTTTTTT. Its translation is CASSYGRTATNEKLFF.

This chain connects TRBV7-9 to TRBJ2-5, with TRBD2 matching 10 bases. CDR3 size: 15 residues. Trimming took 5 bases from V and 4 from J; bases not matched to a gene: 7. Germline-derived CDR1 and CDR2 are SEHNR and FQNEAQ (reference sequence). CDR3 region: CASSRTRLAGETQYF. CDR3 bases: TGTGCCAGCAGCCGAACCCGACTAGCGGGAGAGACCCAGTACTTC. Full variable domain (missing parts from reference TRBV7-9 and TRBJ2-5): DTGVSQNPRHKITKRGQNVTFRCDPISEHNRLYWYRQTLGQGPEFLTYFQNEAQLEKSRLLSDRFSAERPKGSFSTLEIQRTEQGDSAMYLCASSRTRLAGETQYFGPGTRLLVL.

This sequence joins TRBV14 and TRBJ1-1, with D possibly matching TRBD1 (6 bases). The CDR3 is 14 amino acids. With 3 bases removed from V and 1 base from J, the gap between germline ends came to 9 bases. The germline V gene encodes CDR1 SGHDN and CDR2 FVKESK. CDR3 sequence reads: CASSQGARNTEAFF. CDR3 DNA sequence: TGTGCCAGCAGCCAGGGGGCGAGGAACACTGAAGCTTTCTTT. Filled out from reference TRBV14 and TRBJ1-1, the complete variable domain reads EAGVTQFPSHSVIEKGQTVTLRCDPISGHDNLYWYRRVMGKEIKFLLHFVKESKQDESGMPNNRFLAERTGGTYSTLKVQPAELEDSGVYFCASSQGARNTEAFFGQGTRLTVV.

CDR3 loop: CASRGGQGMNTEAFF. As DNA, the CDR3 is TGTGCCAGCAGGGGGGGACAGGGGATGAACACTGAAGCTTTCTTT. V is TRBV14 and J is TRBJ1-1; TRBD1 matches at 10 bases. From germline, CDR1 is SGHDN and CDR2 FVKESK. V lost 6 bases, J lost 0 bases, and 4 bases stayed unmatched. CDR3 size: 15 residues.

This clone is medium-sized in the sample. This rearrangement joins TRBV19 to TRBJ2-3, with 12 bases lining up with TRBD2. This CDR3 comprises 16 residues. Germline CDR1 is LNHDA and CDR2 is SQIVND (reference sequence). The junction had 7 bases not matched to a gene; V was cut back by 1 base and J by 8 bases. The CDR3 loop reads CASSIGTSGMQTTQYF. CDR3 nucleotides: TGTGCCAGTAGTATAGGGACTAGCGGGATGCAGACTACGCAGTATTTT.

This rearrangement joins TRBV7-2 to TRBJ2-1, with a possible D match to TRBD1 (5 bases). Trimming took 1 base from V and 9 from J, leaving 13 bases between them. Per the germline V gene, CDR1 is SGHTA and CDR2 is FQGNSA. The CDR3 runs 14 residues. CDR3: CASSLGRRASEQFF. The DNA of the CDR3 is TGTGCCAGCAGCTTAGGGCGCAGGGCCAGTGAGCAGTTCTTC.

The V call is TRBV30, the J call TRBJ2-1, with D maybe TRBD2 (6 bases). The CDR3 is made up of 20 amino acids. Trimming pared 7 bases from V and 2 bases from J, leaving 33 bases between. In germline, CDR1 is GTSNPN, CDR2 SVGIG (reference sequence). CDR3 nucleotides: TGTGCCTTGGCGGAACCCTTCATCGCATCCGGAGGGCGGGCCTACAATGAGCAGTTCTTC. Its translation: CALAEPFIASGGRAYNEQFF.

The chain employs TRBV2 and TRBJ1-5; unclear D gene. Germline-derived CDR1 and CDR2 are SNHLY and FYNNEI. With 7 bases removed from V and 0 bases from J, the gap between germline ends came to 13 bases. CDR3 length: 15 residues. CDR3 region: CASTSGGYSNQPQHF. The CDR3 region has the DNA TGTGCCAGCACTTCAGGAGGTTATAGCAATCAGCCCCAGCATTTT.

The chain recombines TRBV2 with TRBJ2-2; 11 bases are a match to TRBD2. Germline-derived CDR1 and CDR2 are SNHLY and FYNNEI. Trimming removed 6 bases from V and 7 bases from J; junction bases left unmatched: 7. This CDR3 has 15 amino acids. The CDR3 nucleotides are TGTGCCAGCAGGGTGACTAGCGGGAATCACGGGGAGCTGTTTTTT. It encodes CASRVTSGNHGELFF.

This clone was found a few times. V is TRBV7-8 and J is TRBJ2-3, with TRBD1 as a possible D gene (6 bases). The CDR3 is made up of 13 amino acids. Germline V gives CDR1 SGHVS, CDR2 FQNEAQ. The ends were cut back, 1 base at V and 6 bases at J, with 8 bases in the middle. This CDR3 is CASSLGGPDTQYF. CDR3 coding DNA: TGTGCCAGCAGCTTAGGGGGGCCTGATACGCAGTATTTT.

This chain joins TRBV5-1 and TRBJ2-1, with 11 bases matching TRBD2. V shed 4 bases and J 9 bases; nucleotides not matched to a gene: 6. Germline V gene data show CDR1 as SGHRS and CDR2 as YFSETQ. The CDR3 sequence is 14 residues long. In nucleotides, the CDR3 is TGCGCCAGCAGCCAGGGGACTAGCGGCGTTGAGCAGTTCTTC. Its translation is CASSQGTSGVEQFF.

This chain uses TRBV29-1 with TRBJ2-6; D call uncertain. The CDR3 consists of 15 residues. V was pared by 0 bases and J by 0 bases, with 6 bases between. CDR1 and CDR2 (germline): SQVTM, ANQGSEA. The DNA for the CDR3 is TGCAGCGTTGAAGACCCCCGCTCTGGGGCCAACGTCCTGACTTTC. Translation gives CSVEDPRSGANVLTF.

The chain has TRBV14 and TRBJ2-7; 7 bases are shared with TRBD1. CDR1 and CDR2 (germline): SGHDN, FVKESK. The CDR3 has 17 amino acids. V dropped 6 bases and J dropped 1; count of bases not matched to a gene: 15. CDR3 sequence: CASSDTSQGVFSYEQYF. Written as DNA, the CDR3 is TGTGCCAGCAGTGACACTTCCCAGGGGGTTTTTTCCTACGAGCAGTACTTC.

This rearrangement joins TRBV6-2 or TRBV6-3 to TRBJ2-3; possible D gene TRBD2, 6 bases. Germline V gene sequence: CDR1 MNHEY, CDR2 SVGEGT. Trimming left V 4 bases short and J 5 bases short, with 16 bases between. This CDR3 comprises 15 residues. The CDR3 DNA reads TGTGCCAGCAGTTGGGACTCCACTTATCTAGATACGCAGTATTTT. It specifies CASSWDSTYLDTQYF.

The chain links TRBV7-6 to TRBJ2-1; 9 nucleotides agree with TRBD2. Germline lookup yields CDR1 SGHVS and CDR2 FNYEAQ. The length of the CDR3 is 15 residues. V trimming: 4 bases; J trimming: 4 bases; junction bases outside the gene matches: 5. This chain's CDR3 is CASSSASGNYNEQFF. The CDR3 DNA sequence: TGTGCCAGCAGCTCCGCTAGCGGGAATTACAATGAGCAGTTCTTC.

The chain employs TRBV7-2 and TRBJ2-7; D is undetermined. This CDR3 is 15 amino acids long. V was clipped by 5 bases and J by 1 base, with 15 bases between them. Germline CDR1 is SGHTA and CDR2 is FQGNSA. The CDR3 loop is CASSPEVLKSYEQYF. The CDR3 DNA follows: TGTGCCAGCAGCCCAGAGGTGCTGAAGTCCTACGAGCAGTACTTC.

The chain joins TRBV5-5 to TRBJ1-4, with D perhaps TRBD1 (6 bases). V lost 0 bases and J 8 bases, leaving 14 bases between the germline ends. The CDR3 extends over 15 amino acids. CDR1 and CDR2 (germline): SGHKS, YYEKEE (reference sequence). The CDR3 protein is CASSLAIAGTEKLFF. The CDR3 region has the DNA TGTGCCAGCAGCTTGGCGATAGCCGGGACAGAAAAACTGTTTTTT. The full variable domain, with the rest looked up from reference TRBV5-5 and TRBJ1-4, is DAGVTQSPTHLIKTRGQQVTLRCSPISGHKSVSWYQQVLGQGPQFIFQYYEKEERGRGNFPDRFSARQFPNYSSELNVNALLLGDSALYLCASSLAIAGTEKLFFGSGTQLSVL.

The chain joins TRBV5-6 to TRBJ1-4; TRBD1 matches at 7 bases. Trimming took 5 bases from V and 8 from J; bases not matched to a gene: 12. CDR1 SGHDT and CDR2 YYEEEE come from the germline V gene. The CDR3 is made up of 15 amino acids. CDR3 sequence (DNA): TGTGCCAGCAGTCATCCGGGACAGCAAGGGGAAAAACTGTTTTTT. Amino acids: CASSHPGQQGEKLFF.